This paragraph reports one T cell receptor (beta chain). Its antigen is not known. The entry originates in a study of immune evolution from preneoplasia to lung adenocarcinoma. TCRdb's table, derived via immunoSEQ multiplex PCR, lists solely in-frame clones and lacks some. The repertoire holds about 10,000 clones, with 76% as singletons. V lost 5 bases and J lost 3, with 12 bases in between. The CDR3 spans 13 residues. Germline CDR1 reads SGHRS; CDR2 reads YFSETQ. Study-level results: Later-stage lesions seemingly showed higher T cell density and diversity than normal lung.

Histologic diagnosis was independently verified by two lung pathologists. This sequence was found in a person between 60 and 70 years old with lung adenocarcinoma. Some clones in this sample may be carry-over from other donors' samples. The J gene is TRBJ2-7, the V gene TRBV5-1; D perhaps matches TRBD1 (5 bases). Material: FFPE normal lung tissue adjacent to the tumor. CDR3 amino acids: CASRVGENYEQYF. The CDR3 nucleotides are TGCGCCAGCAGAGTAGGGGAAAACTACGAGCAGTACTTC.